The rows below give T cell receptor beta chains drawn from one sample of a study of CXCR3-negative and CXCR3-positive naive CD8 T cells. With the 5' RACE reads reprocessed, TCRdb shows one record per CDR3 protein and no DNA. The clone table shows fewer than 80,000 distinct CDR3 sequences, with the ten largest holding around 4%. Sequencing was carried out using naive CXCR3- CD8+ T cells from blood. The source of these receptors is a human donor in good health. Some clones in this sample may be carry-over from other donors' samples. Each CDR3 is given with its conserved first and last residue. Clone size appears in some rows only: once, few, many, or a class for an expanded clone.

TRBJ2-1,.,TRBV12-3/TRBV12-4,CASSLGGSGSNEQFF
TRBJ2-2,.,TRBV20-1,CSARAGTGDTGELFF
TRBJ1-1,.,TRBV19,CASSITGTTEAFF
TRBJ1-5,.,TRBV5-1,CASSSGQTNQPQHF
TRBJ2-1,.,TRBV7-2,CASSLRDDFSPSYNEQFF
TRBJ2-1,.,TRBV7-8,CASSSPGDEQFF
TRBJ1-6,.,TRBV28,CASRGAGNNSPLHF
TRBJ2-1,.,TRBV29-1,CSVGTSGAYNEQFF
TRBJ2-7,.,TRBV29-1,CSALRTGNDYEQYF
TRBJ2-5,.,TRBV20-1,CSARDEGQDWETQYF
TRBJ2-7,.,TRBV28,CASSQLAEYYVQYF
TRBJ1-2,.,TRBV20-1,CSARDIGGINYGYTF
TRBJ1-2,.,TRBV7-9,CASSQRTDFFITGYTF
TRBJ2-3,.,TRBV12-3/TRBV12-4,CASTRPGTSGGAVFTDTQYF
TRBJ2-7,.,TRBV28,CASRYRGVFSYEQYF
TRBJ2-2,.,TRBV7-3,CASSPHTGELFF
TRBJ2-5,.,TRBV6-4,CASSDSPKGTQYF
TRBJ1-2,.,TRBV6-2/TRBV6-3,CASSYPEDYTF
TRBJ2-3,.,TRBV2,CASREAGYTDTQYF
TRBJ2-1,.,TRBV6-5,CASSYSTDAYNEQFF
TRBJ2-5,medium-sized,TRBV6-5,CASNPTGDPETQYF
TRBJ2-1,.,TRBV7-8,CASSLLPGTGVNEQFF
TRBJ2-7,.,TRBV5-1,CASSSPRTGMRDEQYF
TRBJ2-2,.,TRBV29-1,CSVFYTNTGELFF
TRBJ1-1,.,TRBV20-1,CSARDRAGSTEAFF
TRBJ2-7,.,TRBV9,CASSVDDVGSGEQYF
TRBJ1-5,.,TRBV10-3,CAISAYGQDNQPQHF
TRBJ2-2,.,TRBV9,CASSGRGRANTGELFF
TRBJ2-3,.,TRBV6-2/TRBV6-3,CASSTEMGQGVTDTQYF
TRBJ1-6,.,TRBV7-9,CASSLELGSAYNSPLHF
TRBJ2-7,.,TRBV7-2,CASSLVQGPSWYEQYF
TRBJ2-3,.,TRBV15,CATSLRTSGVDTQYF
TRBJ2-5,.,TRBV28,CASSPPGTGGVTQYF
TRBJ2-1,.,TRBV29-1,CSVVLGGRYNEQFF
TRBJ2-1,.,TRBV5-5,CASSFSSNNEQFF
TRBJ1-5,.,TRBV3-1,CASSQDYGSLNSNQPQHF
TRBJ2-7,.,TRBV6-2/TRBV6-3,CASSYSLLSYEQYF
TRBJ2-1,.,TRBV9,CASSAGTGSYEQFF
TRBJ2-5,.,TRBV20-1,CSASEYRDYQETQYF
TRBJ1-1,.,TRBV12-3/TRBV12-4,CASKDSMNTEAFF
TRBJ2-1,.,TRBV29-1,CSVDLVNRNEQFF
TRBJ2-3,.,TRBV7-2,CASSLSEDTQYF
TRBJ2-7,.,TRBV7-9,CASSSFEVYSYEQYF
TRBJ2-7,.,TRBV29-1,CSVDQGFTAGGALWEQYF
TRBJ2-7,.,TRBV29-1,CSVDFGTDEQYF
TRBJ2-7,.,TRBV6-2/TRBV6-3,CASSYGNYEQYF
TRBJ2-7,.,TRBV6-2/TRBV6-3,CASSWDNSYEQYF
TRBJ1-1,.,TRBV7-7,CASSPLVGAEAFF
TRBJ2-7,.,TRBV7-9,CASSLAMGEQYF
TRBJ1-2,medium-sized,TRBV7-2,CAGAGANYGYTF
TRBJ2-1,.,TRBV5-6,CASSFWDSYNEQFF
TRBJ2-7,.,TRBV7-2,CASSLVGQGNYEQYF
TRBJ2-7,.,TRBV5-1,CASSSDYSGPYEQYF
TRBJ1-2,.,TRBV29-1,CSALRDGLYGYTF
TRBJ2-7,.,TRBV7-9,CASSSGTGTRWEQYF
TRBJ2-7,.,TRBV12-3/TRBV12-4,CASTPDSYPREQYF
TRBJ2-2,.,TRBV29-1,CSAERSGTGELFF
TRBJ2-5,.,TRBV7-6,CASSLEAGMAQETQYF